This TCR beta chain came from a study of response to subunit inactivated influenza vaccine. Per germline, CDR1 SGHRS and CDR2 YFSETQ. This CDR3 is 16 amino acids long. V lost 4 bases and J 5 bases, leaving 21 bases between the germline ends. In regard to this clonotype: The target antigen is unknown.

TCRdb analysed the RT-PCR reads with MiXCR anew, one entry per CDR3 protein. The repertoire has about 480,000 distinct CDR3 sequences, about 25% of them found once; the top ten carry around 2%. Study-level points and caveats: Each seasonal flu vaccination may recruit only limited new T cells, authors suggested.

The clonotype comes from a man in his forties or fifties who received an inactivated influenza vaccine. The material sequenced was CD4+ T cells sorted from PBMCs, taken around 5 days after vaccination. J is TRBJ2-5 and V is TRBV5-1; a possible D gene is TRBD2 (6 bases). The CDR3 here is CASSQTRELGLETQYF. For the CDR3, the DNA is TGCGCCAGCAGCCAGACCCGGGAGTTGGGCTTGGAGACCCAGTACTTC. Variable domain in full (rest from reference TRBV5-1 and TRBJ2-5): KAGVTQTPRYLIKTRGQQVTLSCSPISGHRSVSWYQQTPGQGLQFLFEYFSETQRNKGNFPGRFSGRQFSNSRSEMNVSTLELGDSALYLCASSQTRELGLETQYFGPGTRLLVL.